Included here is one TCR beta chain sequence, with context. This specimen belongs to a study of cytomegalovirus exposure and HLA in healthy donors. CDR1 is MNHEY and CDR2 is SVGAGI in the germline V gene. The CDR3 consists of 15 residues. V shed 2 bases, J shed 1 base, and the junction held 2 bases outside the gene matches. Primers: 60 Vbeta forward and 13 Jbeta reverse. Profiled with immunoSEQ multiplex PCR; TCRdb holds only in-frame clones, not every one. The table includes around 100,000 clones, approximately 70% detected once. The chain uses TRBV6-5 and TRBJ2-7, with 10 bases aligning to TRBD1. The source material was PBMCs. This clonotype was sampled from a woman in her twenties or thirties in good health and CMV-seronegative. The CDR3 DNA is TGTGCCAGCAGTTACCGGACAGGGGGTTCCTACGAGCAGTACTTC. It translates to CASSYRTGGSYEQYF.